This TCR beta chain was retrieved from a study of shared clonotypes between healthy human individuals. As to this clone: A far larger clone lies a single base away; this is likely a read error. Other DNA sequences in this specimen translate into the identical CDR3.

There were no recent acute infections or vaccinations among the donors, who were healthy HIV-negative adults. TCRdb's copy holds only in-frame clones and misses some; the assay was immunoSEQ multiplex PCR. Here the sample spans fewer than 700,000 clones, about 80% being singletons. Trimming cost V 4 bases and J 3 bases, with 8 bases left between them. Per the germline V gene, CDR1 is GTSNPN and CDR2 is SVGIG (reference sequence). CDR3 size: 12 residues. Sequences were obtained from PBMCs. The rearrangement uses TRBV30 and TRBJ2-3; D gene uncertain. The TCR was taken from a woman between 40 and 55 years old in good health. Some clones in this sample may be carry-over from other donors' samples. The CDR3 DNA sequence: TGTGCCTGGACTACCGGGACAGATACGCAGTATTTT. This sequence encodes CAWTTGTDTQYF.